These T cell receptor beta chains were read from a single sample in a study of identifying expanded T cells in peripheral blood. Using immunoSEQ multiplex PCR, the repertoire was profiled, and TCRdb retains in-frame clones only, with some absent. The repertoire has around 95,000 clones, roughly 88% of them found once; the top ten carry 4.5% to 6.5%. Material: blood. The receptors come from a person aged 18 to 70 in good health. Both conserved end residues are part of each CDR3. D genes are given only for firm matches. Clone size appears in some rows only: once, few, many, or a class for an expanded clone.

CDR3nt	CDR3aa	v_gene	j_gene	d_gene	abundance
TGTGCCAGCGGCCCGACAGGCTCATTCTCTGGGGCCAACGTCCTGACTTTC	CASGPTGSFSGANVLTF	TRBV9	TRBJ2-6	-	-
TGTGCCAGCAGCGTAGGCGGGAGCGCAAACCATGAGCAGTTCTTC	CASSVGGSANHEQFF	TRBV9	TRBJ2-1	TRBD2	-
TGTGCCAGCAGCCCTGGGACTAGCGGAGTACAAGAGACCCAGTACTTC	CASSPGTSGVQETQYF	TRBV11-3	TRBJ2-5	TRBD2	-
TGTGCCAGCAGAATGACGACAGGGGGATCCTACGAGCAGTACTTC	CASRMTTGGSYEQYF	TRBV7-9	TRBJ2-7	TRBD1	once
TGTGCCAGCAGCAGAGGCACAGGGGCCGGGGCCAACGTCCTGACTTTC	CASSRGTGAGANVLTF	TRBV6-4	TRBJ2-6	TRBD1	-
TGCGCCAGCAGCCCGTCGCCAGGGGACGGTAATGAAGCTTTCTTT	CASSPSPGDGNEAFF	TRBV5-1	TRBJ1-1	-	once
TGCGCCAGCAGCTTGGGTTCCGATGAGCAGTTCTTC	CASSLGSDEQFF	TRBV5-1	TRBJ2-1	-	-
TGTGCCAGCAGCCGACAGGAGAACACTGAAGCTTTCTTT	CASSRQENTEAFF	TRBV7-2	TRBJ1-1	-	-
TGTGCCAGCAGCTTTCAAGGTCAGGGGAGTTCTGAAGCTTTCTTT	CASSFQGQGSSEAFF	TRBV7-9	TRBJ1-1	-	-
TGTGCCAGCGGCCGACAATTTCAGTACTTC	CASGRQFQYF	TRBV28	TRBJ2-7	-	-
TGTGCCAGCAGCTTCTCCGGGACAGGGGTGGCAGATACGCAGTATTTT	CASSFSGTGVADTQYF	TRBV11-2	TRBJ2-3	TRBD1	-
TGCGCCAGCAGGGGGACTCAAGAGACCCAGTACTTC	CASRGTQETQYF	TRBV10-2	TRBJ2-5	-	-
TGTGCCACCCGGGGACAGGTCAATGAAAAACTGTTTTTT	CATRGQVNEKLFF	TRBV15	TRBJ1-4	TRBD1	-
TGCAGCGTCGCGGCGGCTCACTATGGCTACACCTTC	CSVAAAHYGYTF	TRBV29-1	TRBJ1-2	-	-
TGTGCCAGCAGGGCAGACTCCTACGAGCAGTACTTC	CASRADSYEQYF	TRBV2	TRBJ2-7	-	-
TGCGCCAGCAGTGATAGCGGGGTCACCTACAATGAGCAGTTCTTC	CASSDSGVTYNEQFF	TRBV10-2	TRBJ2-1	TRBD2	-
TGCGCCAGCAGCTTGGGACAGGACCCCTACGAGCAGTACTTC	CASSLGQDPYEQYF	TRBV5-1	TRBJ2-7	-	-
TGTGCCAGCAGCTTAGGGGGAGAGGTATACTATGGCTACACCTTC	CASSLGGEVYYGYTF	TRBV7-9	TRBJ1-2	-	-
TGTGCCAGCACCGTACAGGGTAATGAAAAACTGTTTTTT	CASTVQGNEKLFF	TRBV6-5	TRBJ1-4	-	-
TGTGCCAGCAGCTTCTCCAGGGAGAACACTGAAGCTTTCTTT	CASSFSRENTEAFF	TRBV7-9	TRBJ1-1	-	-
TGTGCCAGCAGCTCTGACGGACAGGATTTCAATGAGCAGTTCTTC	CASSSDGQDFNEQFF	TRBV7-2	TRBJ2-1	TRBD1	once
TGCGCCAGCAGCCAGAGTGGGACAGACACCGGGGAGCTGTTTTTT	CASSQSGTDTGELFF	TRBV5-1	TRBJ2-2	TRBD1	-
TGTGCCAGCAGCTTAGGGGACAGGGAGAATTCACCCCTCCACTTT	CASSLGDRENSPLHF	TRBV7-9	TRBJ1-6	TRBD1	few
TGTGCCAGCAGCGTCGGACAGGGGGCGAGGGAGCAGTACTTC	CASSVGQGAREQYF	TRBV9	TRBJ2-7	TRBD1	-
TGTGCCAGCAGTATCAGGGGGGGCAGGGATAATTCACCCCTCCACTTT	CASSIRGGRDNSPLHF	TRBV2	TRBJ1-6	TRBD1	few
TGTGCCAGTAGTTCCGGGACAGGGGTTCGGGAGCTGTTTTTT	CASSSGTGVRELFF	TRBV19	TRBJ2-2	TRBD1	few
TGTGCCAGCAGTTACGACAGGGAAGCTTTCTTT	CASSYDREAFF	TRBV2	TRBJ1-1	-	-
TGCGCCAGCAGCCAAGATTTCGCAGGGCCGAACTACAATGAGCAGTTCTTC	CASSQDFAGPNYNEQFF	TRBV4-3	TRBJ2-1	-	-
TGTGCCAGCAGCCCGACAACTAGCACAGATACGCAGTATTTT	CASSPTTSTDTQYF	TRBV6-4	TRBJ2-3	-	-
TGTGCCAGCAGAAGGACTAGCGGGAGGGGCAATGAGCAGTTCTTC	CASRRTSGRGNEQFF	TRBV28	TRBJ2-1	TRBD2	-
TGTGCCAGCAGCCGCATCGGGGGGGCCGGCACCGGGGAGCTGTTTTTT	CASSRIGGAGTGELFF	TRBV9	TRBJ2-2	TRBD2	-
TGTGCCAGCTCACCACCGGGGACAGGGGTTCAAGAGACCCAGTACTTC	CASSPPGTGVQETQYF	TRBV18	TRBJ2-5	TRBD1	-
TGTGCCAGCAGGTTCACAGGGGCTACTGGAAACACCATATATTTT	CASRFTGATGNTIYF	TRBV6-5	TRBJ1-3	TRBD1	-
TGTGCCAGCAGTGGGAAACCACCACAAAGGAACACCGGGGAGCTGTTTTTT	CASSGKPPQRNTGELFF	TRBV2	TRBJ2-2	-	-
TGCGCCAGCAGCATGGACTCGGGCCTAGGTGGCTACACCTTC	CASSMDSGLGGYTF	TRBV5-1	TRBJ1-2	-	-
TGTGCCAGCAGCTTTAACCGGGACCATACGCAGTATTTT	CASSFNRDHTQYF	TRBV5-4	TRBJ2-3	-	-
TGCGCCAGCAGCGAGACCTGGGATACGCAGTATTTT	CASSETWDTQYF	TRBV5-1	TRBJ2-3	-	-
TGTGCCAGCAAGCGGGACGCGACTTACAATGAGCAGTTCTTC	CASKRDATYNEQFF	TRBV7-9	TRBJ2-1	TRBD2	once
TGCGCCAGCAGCCCAACGATGGGCAGCAATGAGCAGTTCTTC	CASSPTMGSNEQFF	TRBV5-1	TRBJ2-1	-	-
TGTGCCAGCAGTTACGCGGCACAGGGAGTCACTGAAGCTTTCTTT	CASSYAAQGVTEAFF	TRBV6-5	TRBJ1-1	-	-
TGTGCCATCAGTGTTACCGGGACCCACACCAACGAGCAGTACTTC	CAISVTGTHTNEQYF	TRBV10-3	TRBJ2-7	-	-
TGTGCCAGCAGCCCCAGGGTGGGATCTAACTATGGCTACACCTTC	CASSPRVGSNYGYTF	TRBV5-5	TRBJ1-2	-	-
TGTGCCACCAGGGACAGGGTAGGGTACACTGAAGCTTTCTTT	CATRDRVGYTEAFF	TRBV15	TRBJ1-1	TRBD1	-
TGTGCCACCAGCAGCTACAGGGACTCCAAAGCTTTCTTT	CATSSYRDSKAFF	TRBV15	TRBJ1-1	-	-
TGTGCCAGCAGTGACTCGGGGGGCGCATATGGCTACACCTTC	CASSDSGGAYGYTF	TRBV9	TRBJ1-2	-	-
TGTGCCAGTAGGGGGGTGAACACTGAAGCTTTCTTT	CASRGVNTEAFF	TRBV19	TRBJ1-1	-	-
TGTGCCAGCAGCTCCTATAATTCACCCCTCCACTTT	CASSSYNSPLHF	TRBV7-3	TRBJ1-6	-	-
TGTGCCAGCAGCCAAGACCCGGAGGACAGGGCTCCCTACGAGCAGTACTTC	CASSQDPEDRAPYEQYF	TRBV4-2	TRBJ2-7	TRBD1	-
TGTGCCAGCAGCTTAGCCAGCGTTCCTAGCGGGAGCTACGAGCAGTACTTC	CASSLASVPSGSYEQYF	TRBV7-9	TRBJ2-7	TRBD2	-
TGTGCCAGCGTGGGGAGTAGCAATCAGCCCCAGCATTTT	CASVGSSNQPQHF	TRBV7-9	TRBJ1-5	-	-
TGTGCCAGTAGCGGGACTAGCGGGGTCGGGGATACGCAGTATTTT	CASSGTSGVGDTQYF	TRBV19	TRBJ2-3	TRBD2	-